The TCR beta chain described here comes from a study of blood T cell repertoires in COVID-19. On the study more broadly: Spain, Italy and the United States supplied samples that represented acute and convalescent COVID-19. PBMCs, B-cell-depleted T cells, or T cells provided the cDNA or gDNA that made up the material.

Followed over time, Seattle patients had been enrolled while infection was active. As originally analysed: By means of reference gene primer amplification, nucleated cell counts were estimated. Profiled with immunoSEQ multiplex PCR; TCRdb holds only in-frame clones, not every one. The D gene and trimming were derived from the DNA, and the V and J assignments and clone size from that table. The table has roughly 190,000 clones, 80% to 85% seen once. As for this clone: Sequence at one end of the junction differs from germline and may be a read error.

CDR1 and CDR2 (germline): SGHTA, FQGNSA. This CDR3 spans 11 amino acids. J is TRBJ1-2 and V is TRBV7-2; no clear D. The sequenced material came from peripheral blood. The source of this sequence is a woman between 70 and 85 years old with COVID-19, enrolled during active disease. The CDR3 loop reads CASSLLSGLSF. The CDR3 coding sequence is TGTGCCAGCAGCTTATTATCCGGGTTATCCTTC.